This record covers a single T cell receptor beta chain. Its specificity is not known. Each donor's blood draw was ten milliliters of peripheral blood. This sample is part of a study of blood T cells in healthy people across ages. Overall study findings and caveats: While age rose, TCR beta diversity per million T cells dropped in a roughly linear way. Estimated diversity, derived from one million T cells, was regarded as an underestimate.

This CDR3 has 15 amino acids. The germline V gene encodes CDR1 SQVTM and CDR2 ANQGSEA. It was with a sample-barcoded 5' primer and a J-beta primer mix that a second PCR of about 6 to 12 cycles was run. Using its own MiXCR run on the 5' RACE reads, TCRdb lists one record per CDR3 protein. Of some 860,000 distinct CDR3 sequences in the sample, 56% were seen once. The J gene is TRBJ2-4, the V gene TRBV29-1; D perhaps matches TRBD1 (6 bases). The DNA end lines up better with TRBJ2-7; the J call may be wrong. This TCR was recovered from a man aged 35-49 years in good health. The sequencing sample was made of blood. DNA of the CDR3: TGCAGCGTTGAAAGGGTAGGCAGGGGCACCCCCGAGCAGTACTTC. This translates into CSVERVGRGTPEQYF.